One T cell receptor (beta chain) is described in this entry. What it binds is not known. Looked up from germline, CDR1 is SGHVS and CDR2 is FNYEAQ. Germline trimming cut 4 bases from V and 4 bases from J; bases unmatched to any gene: 8. This CDR3 comprises 16 residues. These data come from a study of cytomegalovirus exposure and HLA in healthy donors. The wider study: From donors who were HLA-typed, an early data release held about 85 million unique TCRs.

PCR used 60 Vbeta primers and 13 Jbeta primers. Here immunoSEQ multiplex PCR was the method, and the copy in TCRdb shows in-frame clones only, minus some. The sample comprises under 200,000 clones, roughly 73% of which are singletons, and over 2.5% rests with the top ten. Study findings and constraints: Reportedly, diagnosis of cytomegalovirus status by the classifier showed high specificity and sensitivity. Among the most significant clusters, several appeared linked to common viral pathogens in a later analysis.

Sequencing was performed on PBMCs. This TCR came from a female donor in good health and CMV-seronegative. This chain links TRBV7-6 with TRBJ2-1, with 9 bases aligning to TRBD2. The CDR3 sequence: CASSSGSGGLYNEQFF. In nucleotides, the CDR3 is TGTGCCAGCAGCTCGGGTAGCGGGGGACTGTACAATGAGCAGTTCTTC.